A selection of T cell receptor beta chains follows, all from one sample in a study of T cell responses to AZD1222 COVID-19 vaccine. Profiling relied on immunoSEQ multiplex PCR, and the TCRdb table lists in-frame clones only, not all of them. The sample has 90,000 to 120,000 clones, nearly 95% seen once. The sequencing used peripheral blood, collected on day 0 of AZD1222 vaccination. Source of these receptors: an adult in good health. Each CDR3 is given with its conserved first and last residue. The order of the fields is CDR3 protein, CDR3 DNA, V gene, clone size, D gene, J gene. D genes are given only for firm matches. Some rows have no size entry. The others give once, few or many, or a class for an expanded clone.

CASNPTSGVNNEQFF	TGTGCCAGTAACCCCACTAGCGGGGTTAACAATGAGCAGTTCTTC	TRBV19	NA	TRBD2	TRBJ2-1
CAIRPLGGRGTDTQYF	TGTGCCATCAGACCCCTCGGAGGGCGGGGCACAGATACGCAGTATTTT	TRBV10-3	NA	NA	TRBJ2-3
CASSLIRGPEAFF	TGTGCCAGCAGCTTGATCAGGGGTCCTGAAGCTTTCTTT	TRBV7-2	once	NA	TRBJ1-1
CAIRPGHRGSNYGYTF	TGTGCCATCCGACCGGGACACCGGGGATCCAACTATGGCTACACCTTC	TRBV28	NA	NA	TRBJ1-2
CASSPPGQASYEQYF	TGTGCCAGCAGTCCCCCCGGCCAGGCCTCCTACGAGCAGTACTTC	TRBV5-5	NA	NA	TRBJ2-7
CASSKLGEKLFF	TGTGCCAGCTCTAAGCTTGGAGAAAAACTGTTTTTT	TRBV18	NA	NA	TRBJ1-4
CASSLARDQQFF	TGTGCCAGCAGCTTAGCGCGAGACCAGCAGTTCTTC	TRBV7-9	NA	NA	TRBJ2-1
CSVEWQGTEAFF	TGCAGCGTTGAGTGGCAGGGCACTGAAGCTTTCTTT	TRBV29-1	NA	NA	TRBJ1-1
CSVRPATNEKLFF	TGCAGCGTTAGACCCGCAACTAATGAAAAACTGTTTTTT	TRBV29-1	NA	NA	TRBJ1-4
CASSLGGQPQHF	TGTGCCAGCAGCTTAGGTGGTCAGCCCCAGCATTTT	TRBV7-2	NA	NA	TRBJ1-5
CASSVAVNQPQHF	TGTGCCAGCAGTGTGGCAGTTAATCAGCCCCAGCATTTT	TRBV6-4	NA	NA	TRBJ1-5
CASSELGNFGETQYF	TGTGCCAGCAGTGAACTTGGGAATTTTGGAGAGACCCAGTACTTC	TRBV6-1	NA	NA	TRBJ2-5
CASSHRRKGNTGELFF	TGTGCCAGCAGCCACCGGCGGAAAGGGAACACCGGGGAGCTGTTTTTT	TRBV4-2	NA	NA	TRBJ2-2
CASSQVKGTNYGYTF	TGCGCCAGCAGCCAAGTAAAGGGAACTAACTATGGCTACACCTTC	TRBV4-1	NA	NA	TRBJ1-2
CASMIAVSSYEQYF	TGTGCCAGCATGATTGCAGTTTCCTCCTACGAGCAGTACTTC	TRBV2	NA	NA	TRBJ2-7
CASSPYAGFRYGYTF	TGTGCCAGCAGCCCTTATGCGGGATTCCGCTATGGCTACACCTTC	TRBV7-2	NA	NA	TRBJ1-2
CASGLVVGTSGISYNEQFF	TGTGCTAGTGGTTTGGTAGTGGGGACTAGCGGGATTTCGTACAATGAGCAGTTCTTC	TRBV12-5	once	TRBD2	TRBJ2-1
CASSPGASGSYNEQFF	TGTGCCAGCAGCCCCGGGGCTAGCGGTTCCTACAATGAGCAGTTCTTC	TRBV11-3	few	TRBD2	TRBJ2-1
CAWNLLSSSYEQYF	TGTGCCTGGAACCTCCTATCAAGCTCCTACGAGCAGTACTTC	TRBV30	NA	NA	TRBJ2-7
CASSLRDRGGYTF	TGTGCCAGCAGCCTCCGGGACAGAGGTGGCTACACCTTC	TRBV7-2	NA	TRBD1	TRBJ1-2
CASSDPIAGGPNEQFF	TGTGCCAGCAGTGACCCGATAGCGGGAGGCCCCAATGAGCAGTTCTTC	TRBV6-1	NA	TRBD2	TRBJ2-1
CASSLVENQPQHF	TGTGCCAGCAGCTTAGTCGAGAATCAGCCCCAGCATTTT	TRBV11-1	NA	NA	TRBJ1-5
CASSFRLAGGTNEQFF	TGTGCCAGTAGTTTCCGACTAGCGGGAGGCACCAATGAGCAGTTCTTC	TRBV19	NA	TRBD2	TRBJ2-1
CASRTPTGRHGELFF	TGTGCCAGCAGAACGCCAACAGGGCGACACGGGGAGCTGTTTTTT	TRBV28	NA	NA	TRBJ2-2
CASISTARPSNEQFF	TGTGCCAGCATCTCAACGGCGCGTCCGAGCAATGAGCAGTTCTTC	TRBV28	NA	NA	TRBJ2-1
CASRLTPTSSYNEQFF	TGTGCCAGCAGATTAACCCCTACTAGCTCCTACAATGAGCAGTTCTTC	TRBV7-2	once	NA	TRBJ2-1
CAWSVSGEKLFF	TGTGCCTGGAGTGTATCAGGTGAAAAACTGTTTTTT	TRBV30	NA	NA	TRBJ1-4
CASSVTGELDYGYTF	TGTGCCAGCAGCGTGACTGGGGAGCTCGACTATGGCTACACCTTC	TRBV6-5	once	NA	TRBJ1-2
CASSLRLPSTDTQYF	TGCGCCAGCAGCCTCAGATTACCTAGCACAGATACGCAGTATTTT	TRBV5-1	NA	NA	TRBJ2-3
CASSYGVDTGELFF	TGTGCCAGCAGTTATGGGGTTGACACCGGGGAGCTGTTTTTT	TRBV6-5	NA	NA	TRBJ2-2
CASSDPKGGDEQFF	TGTGCCAGCAGTGACCCAAAGGGAGGGGATGAGCAGTTCTTC	TRBV6-4	NA	TRBD2	TRBJ2-1
CASSLGTGSNEQFF	TGCGCCAGCAGCCTGGGGACAGGGAGTAATGAGCAGTTCTTC	TRBV5-1	NA	TRBD1	TRBJ2-1
CASRAGGLLGQPQHF	TGTGCCAGTAGGGCAGGGGGTCTCCTTGGTCAGCCCCAGCATTTT	TRBV19	NA	TRBD1	TRBJ1-5
CASSIYHPTNEKLFF	TGTGCCAGTAGTATATACCACCCAACTAATGAAAAACTGTTTTTT	TRBV19	once	NA	TRBJ1-4
CASKFGRTGELFF	TGTGCCAGTAAGTTCGGGCGCACCGGGGAGCTGTTTTTT	TRBV19	NA	NA	TRBJ2-2
CSASVVMGRKQPQHF	TGCAGTGCTAGTGTAGTTATGGGGCGGAAACAGCCCCAGCATTTT	TRBV20-1	NA	NA	TRBJ1-5
CASSFGQNEKLFF	TGCGCCAGCAGCTTCGGACAGAATGAAAAACTGTTTTTT	TRBV5-1	NA	NA	TRBJ1-4
CASSPRDRTTDTQYF	TGTGCCAGCTCACCTAGGGACAGGACCACAGATACGCAGTATTTT	TRBV18	NA	TRBD1	TRBJ2-3
CASSLSPAKNIQYF	TGTGCCAGCAGCTTATCACCGGCCAAAAACATTCAGTACTTC	TRBV7-2	once	NA	TRBJ2-4
CASSLELRFTQYF	TGTGCCAGCAGCTTGGAGCTGCGGTTTACCCAGTACTTC	TRBV7-8	NA	NA	TRBJ2-5
CASKGLWGIQYF	TGTGCCAGCAAGGGCTTGTGGGGCATTCAGTACTTC	TRBV27	NA	NA	TRBJ2-4
CASSETSGRGEQFF	TGTGCCAGCAGCGAGACTAGCGGGAGAGGTGAGCAGTTCTTC	TRBV6-2/TRBV6-3	NA	TRBD2	TRBJ2-1
CATSRDRRVGQPQHF	TGTGCCACCAGCAGAGATAGGAGGGTCGGTCAGCCCCAGCATTTT	TRBV15	NA	NA	TRBJ1-5
CASSGWGIKANYGYTF	TGTGCCAGCAGTGGCTGGGGTATAAAAGCTAACTATGGCTACACCTTC	TRBV6-1	NA	NA	TRBJ1-2
CASSFVAGVSGELFF	TGTGCCAGCAGCTTTGTAGCGGGAGTATCCGGGGAGCTGTTTTTT	TRBV5-6	once	TRBD2	TRBJ2-2
CASSFSGALTDTQYF	TGTGCCAGCAGCTTTAGCGGGGCACTCACAGATACGCAGTATTTT	TRBV7-8	NA	TRBD2	TRBJ2-3
CASSSGYEQYF	TGCGCCAGCAGCTCCGGTTACGAGCAGTACTTC	TRBV5-1	NA	NA	TRBJ2-7
CASSQGLPGFGETQYF	TGTGCCAGCAGCCAAGGGTTGCCCGGGTTCGGGGAGACCCAGTACTTC	TRBV3-1/TRBV3-2	once	NA	TRBJ2-5
CASSYRQGNYGYTF	TGTGCCAGCAGTTACCGACAGGGAAACTATGGCTACACCTTC	TRBV6-2/TRBV6-3	NA	TRBD1	TRBJ1-2
CASSFRGRGYGYTF	TGTGCCAGCAGTTTCAGGGGGCGCGGGTATGGCTACACCTTC	TRBV6-5	NA	TRBD1	TRBJ1-2
CSAPISSEQYF	TGCAGTGCCCCCATCTCGAGTGAGCAGTACTTC	TRBV20-1	NA	NA	TRBJ2-7
CASSEGSGSGANVLTF	TGTGCCAGCAGTGAAGGATCAGGATCTGGGGCCAACGTCCTGACTTTC	TRBV6-1	few	NA	TRBJ2-6
CAGGTRLSGANVLTF	TGTGCCGGGGGTACGAGGCTCTCTGGGGCCAACGTCCTGACTTTC	TRBV6-5	NA	NA	TRBJ2-6
CSASGGNSPLHF	TGCAGTGCTAGTGGGGGGAATTCACCCCTCCACTTT	TRBV20-1	NA	NA	TRBJ1-6
CASSQTVEGEAFF	TGTGCCAGTAGCCAGACGGTTGAGGGTGAAGCTTTCTTT	TRBV19	NA	NA	TRBJ1-1